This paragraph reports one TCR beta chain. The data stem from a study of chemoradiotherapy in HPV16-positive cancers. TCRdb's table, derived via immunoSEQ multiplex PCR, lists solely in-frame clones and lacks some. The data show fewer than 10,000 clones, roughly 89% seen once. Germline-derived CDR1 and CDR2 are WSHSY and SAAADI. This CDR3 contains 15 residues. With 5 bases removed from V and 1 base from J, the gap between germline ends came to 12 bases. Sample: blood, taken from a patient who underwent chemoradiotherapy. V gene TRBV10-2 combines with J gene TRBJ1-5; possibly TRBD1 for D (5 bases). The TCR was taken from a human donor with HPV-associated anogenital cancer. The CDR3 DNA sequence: TGCGCCAGCAGTCTGGGACTGACGAGCAATCAGCCCCAGCATTTT. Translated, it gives CASSLGLTSNQPQHF.